This T cell receptor beta chain stems from a study of T-cell reconstitution after alpha-beta-depleted transplantation in children. CDR1 is SGHRS and CDR2 is YFSETQ in the germline V gene. V was trimmed by 1 base and J by 1 base, leaving 14 bases between them. This CDR3 has 16 amino acids. This clonotype was detected a few times. Unique molecular identifiers were incorporated into the prepared TCRbeta library. Each CDR3 protein gets one entry after TCRdb re-called the PCR reads with MiXCR. Altogether 100,000 or so distinct CDR3 sequences are present, 15% to 18% being singletons, with the ten largest covering roughly a fifth.

This clonotype was obtained from a male patient aged 2 to 10 who had a stem cell transplant for acute lymphoblastic leukemia, so the T cells may come from the graft donor. This chain links TRBV5-1 with TRBJ1-1, with D hard to call. Here the sequenced sample was PBMCs, mostly from graft donor cells, taken 180 days after TCRalphabeta/CD19-depleted stem cell transplant. The CDR3 loop reads CASSLMRALGNTEAFF. The CDR3 region has the DNA TGCGCCAGCAGCTTGATGAGGGCCTTAGGGAACACTGAAGCTTTCTTT. Full variable domain (remainder filled in from reference TRBV5-1 and TRBJ1-1): KAGVTQTPRYLIKTRGQQVTLSCSPISGHRSVSWYQQTPGQGLQFLFEYFSETQRNKGNFPGRFSGRQFSNSRSEMNVSTLELGDSALYLCASSLMRALGNTEAFFGQGTRLTVV.